These T cell receptor beta chains were read from a single sample in a study of T cell repertoires in cytomegalovirus infection. TCRdb reanalysed the reads using MiXCR and keeps one entry per CDR3 protein. The sample includes 70,000 to 95,000 distinct CDR3 sequences, about 31% of them seen just once. Their antigen targets remain unknown. Sequencing was performed on CD8+ T cells from cultured PBMCs, taken from culture after CMV antigen stimulation. These receptors originate from a human donor in good health (CMV status not recorded). Some clones in this sample may be carry-over from other donors' samples. The CDR3 runs from the conserved cysteine through the conserved F or W. Each record gives: clone size, D gene, J gene, V gene, CDR3 DNA, CDR3 protein. The D gene is left open where the match is weak. Clone size is stated in some rows and not others, as once, few, many or a class when expanded.

- - TRBJ2-5 TRBV7-2 TGTGCCAGCAGCTTAGCACAGTCCTTGGGAGAGACCCAGTACTTC CASSLAQSLGETQYF
- - TRBJ1-4 TRBV12-3/TRBV12-4 TGTGCCAGCAGTTTGGCAGGGACGGAAAAACTGTTTTTT CASSLAGTEKLFF
- TRBD2 TRBJ2-1 TRBV13 TGTGCCAGCAGCCTTATACTAGCGGGGGGGAATGAGCAGTTCTTC CASSLILAGGNEQFF
- - TRBJ1-2 TRBV10-3 TGTGCCATCAGTGAGGTAGGGATTAGCTACACCTTC CAISEVGISYTF
many - TRBJ1-3 TRBV7-9 TGTGCCAGCAGCTCCTACGCCGAAAACACCATATATTTT CASSSYAENTIYF
- - TRBJ2-2 TRBV6-1 TGTGCCAGCAGTGAGTGGACTGGGAACACCGGGGAGCTGTTTTTT CASSEWTGNTGELFF
- TRBD2 TRBJ2-3 TRBV9 TGTGCCAGCAGCCCAGGACTAGCGGACACAGATACGCAGTATTTT CASSPGLADTDTQYF
few TRBD2 TRBJ2-5 TRBV5-4 TGTGCCAGCAGCGGCAAGGGACTAGCGGGGCTCCAAGAGACCCAGTACTTC CASSGKGLAGLQETQYF
- TRBD1 TRBJ2-7 TRBV4-1 TGCGCCAGCAGTTTCGACAGGGGATCCTACGAGCAGTACTTC CASSFDRGSYEQYF
few - TRBJ2-3 TRBV7-9 TGTGCCAGCAGCTCGGCCACAGATACGCAGTATTTT CASSSATDTQYF
- TRBD1 TRBJ1-2 TRBV12-3/TRBV12-4 TGTGCCAGCAGTCCGGGGACAGGGGTGAAGGATGGCTACACCTTC CASSPGTGVKDGYTF
- - TRBJ2-7 TRBV24-1 TGTGCCACCAGTGATTTTTCGGGGCAGGACTACGAGCAGTACTTC CATSDFSGQDYEQYF
many - TRBJ2-3 TRBV29-1 TGCAGCGTTGTGGAGGGGGCGGGAGGCACAGATACGCAGTATTTT CSVVEGAGGTDTQYF
many - TRBJ1-1 TRBV7-6 TGTGCCAGCAGCTTAGCAGGAACGAACACTGAAGCTTTCTTT CASSLAGTNTEAFF
many TRBD2 TRBJ2-3 TRBV7-9 TGTGCCAGCAGCCCCAAATGGGGGGGAAATGGCACAGATACGCAGTATTTT CASSPKWGGNGTDTQYF
- TRBD1 TRBJ1-2 TRBV12-3/TRBV12-4 TGTGCCAGCAGTTTAGCCCTCCCGGTGGCAGGGGGCGCCGATGGCTACACCTTC CASSLALPVAGGADGYTF
- TRBD1 TRBJ2-2 TRBV9 TGTGCCAGCAGCGTTGAGGGGGCGTTGGCCGGGGAGCTGTTTTTT CASSVEGALAGELFF
few TRBD1 TRBJ2-3 TRBV5-4 TGTGCCAGCAGCCCGGAGGGACAGGGTCCAGATACGCAGTATTTT CASSPEGQGPDTQYF
- - TRBJ2-1 TRBV5-6 TGTGCCAGCAGCTTGTTCGCCAGTTTGAGCTCCTACAATGAGCAGTTCTTC CASSLFASLSSYNEQFF
many - TRBJ2-2 TRBV7-2 TGTGCCAGCAGCTTAGGTGGGGTCGGCACCGGGGAGCTGTTTTTT CASSLGGVGTGELFF
many - TRBJ1-1 TRBV4-2 TGTGCCAGCAGCTATCGAGGTTCCAGGGTGAACACTGAAGCTTTCTTT CASSYRGSRVNTEAFF
many - TRBJ2-1 TRBV11-2 TGTGCCAGCAGCTTAGGACCGGGCGGCTCCTACAATGAGCAGTTCTTC CASSLGPGGSYNEQFF
- - TRBJ1-1 TRBV19 TGTGCCAGTAGTATCTCCTCTTACACTGAAGCTTTCTTT CASSISSYTEAFF
- TRBD2 TRBJ2-3 TRBV29-1 TGCAGCGTTGAAATAGGCGGTAGCGGGGGGACACTACCTAGCACAGATACGCAGTATTTT CSVEIGGSGGTLPSTDTQYF
- TRBD1 TRBJ2-7 TRBV12-3/TRBV12-4 TGTGCCAGCAGGTACGGGACAGGGCGTTACGAGCAGTACTTC CASRYGTGRYEQYF
- - TRBJ1-2 TRBV7-9 TGTGCCAGCAGCTTATTTTCCTGGCGGGTCTATGGCTACACCTTC CASSLFSWRVYGYTF
- - TRBJ1-2 TRBV7-8 TGTGCCAGCAGCTTAGCGCTGCGGGGAGCTAACTATGGCTACACCTTC CASSLALRGANYGYTF
few TRBD2 TRBJ2-2 TRBV12-3/TRBV12-4 TGTGCCAGCAGTTTTGCGGGGGGGCCACACACCGGGGAGCTGTTTTTT CASSFAGGPHTGELFF
many TRBD2 TRBJ2-1 TRBV7-3 TGTGCCAGCAGCGTTACTAGCGGGGGCGGGAATGAGCAGTTCTTC CASSVTSGGGNEQFF
few TRBD2 TRBJ2-2 TRBV7-6 TGTGCCAGCAGCCTCAGCGGGGGGGCGGCCGGGGAGCTGTTTTTT CASSLSGGAAGELFF
few - TRBJ1-5 TRBV6-1 TGTGCCAGCAGTGAACCCCGGAGGGACCAGCCCCAGCATTTT CASSEPRRDQPQHF
many - TRBJ2-1 TRBV7-3 TGTGCCAGCAGCTTAAACCCTAGCCTCCCCTACAATGAGCAGTTCTTC CASSLNPSLPYNEQFF
few - TRBJ1-5 TRBV29-1 TGCAGCGTTGAAGTCGGAGGTATGGTACAGCCCCAGCATTTT CSVEVGGMVQPQHF
few TRBD2 TRBJ2-3 TRBV7-2 TGTGCCAGCAGCTTTCAATCTTGGCTAGCGGGGGACACAGATACGCAGTATTTT CASSFQSWLAGDTDTQYF
many TRBD2 TRBJ2-5 TRBV7-9 TGTGCCAGCAGCGTAGCGGGGAGAGAGACCCAGTACTTC CASSVAGRETQYF
many - TRBJ1-5 TRBV28 TGTGCCAGCACAACACTTGGGGAGGACAATCAGCCCCAGCATTTT CASTTLGEDNQPQHF
- - TRBJ1-5 TRBV6-5 TGTGCCAGCAGCCCGTGGGCGGGGCGGGATAGCAATCAGCCCCAGCATTTT CASSPWAGRDSNQPQHF
few TRBD1 TRBJ2-3 TRBV20-1 TGCAGTGCCAAAGGGAACAGGGGCCCCACAAGACTCACAGATACGCAGTATTTT CSAKGNRGPTRLTDTQYF